This T cell receptor (beta chain) was profiled in a study of human T cells and chemical hapten exposure. One entry per CDR3 protein, called by TCRdb with MiXCR from the RACE reads. The sample yields around 120,000 distinct CDR3 sequences, 13% seen once. The CDR3 runs 14 residues. V lost 8 bases to trimming and J lost 6 bases, with 20 bases between them. Germline V gene sequence: CDR1 SGHAT, CDR2 FQNNGV. Time point meaning: pre-sensitization, week 0. The treatment is: therapeutic diphenylcyclopropenone sensitization with weekly scalp DPC. A single count supports this clonotype. The TCR sequence derives from a woman between 18 and 29 years old with alopecia areata. Some clones in this sample may be carry-over from other donors' samples. V is TRBV11-2 and J is TRBJ2-7; D is possibly TRBD1 or TRBD2 (5 bases each). Sequencing was performed on whole blood, taken in connection with sensitization to the hapten diphenylcyclopropenone (DPC). The chain's CDR3 is CASLRLSGSAEQYF. The DNA of the CDR3 is TGTGCCAGCCTCCGTTTATCAGGGAGTGCCGAGCAGTACTTC.